This T cell receptor (beta chain) was observed in a study of cytomegalovirus exposure and HLA in healthy donors. A remark on this clone: Its target is unknown.

Study-wide results and limits: The investigators catalogued 164 TCR beta chains as cytomegalovirus-associated. Owing to their indistinguishability, certain V segments, notably TRBV6-2 and TRBV6-3, were excluded. TCR beta sequences numbering under 20,000 were associated with HLA alleles at 0.05 false discovery rate in a later analysis.

PCR was performed using 60 Vbeta and 13 Jbeta primers. Assay used: immunoSEQ multiplex PCR; TCRdb lists only in-frame clones, some missing. The data hold 95,000 to 150,000 clones, with about three quarters observed a single time. Germline V gives CDR1 MDHEN, CDR2 SYDVKM. Deletions cut 2 bases from V and 5 bases from J, with 6 bases between. The CDR3 is 12 amino acids. V gene TRBV28 combines with J gene TRBJ1-2; no definite D call. This clonotype originated in a man under 40 in good health and CMV-seronegative. Sequencing used PBMCs. This chain's CDR3 is CASSLRGYGYTF. The CDR3 region has the DNA TGTGCCAGCAGTTTACGGGGATATGGCTACACCTTC.